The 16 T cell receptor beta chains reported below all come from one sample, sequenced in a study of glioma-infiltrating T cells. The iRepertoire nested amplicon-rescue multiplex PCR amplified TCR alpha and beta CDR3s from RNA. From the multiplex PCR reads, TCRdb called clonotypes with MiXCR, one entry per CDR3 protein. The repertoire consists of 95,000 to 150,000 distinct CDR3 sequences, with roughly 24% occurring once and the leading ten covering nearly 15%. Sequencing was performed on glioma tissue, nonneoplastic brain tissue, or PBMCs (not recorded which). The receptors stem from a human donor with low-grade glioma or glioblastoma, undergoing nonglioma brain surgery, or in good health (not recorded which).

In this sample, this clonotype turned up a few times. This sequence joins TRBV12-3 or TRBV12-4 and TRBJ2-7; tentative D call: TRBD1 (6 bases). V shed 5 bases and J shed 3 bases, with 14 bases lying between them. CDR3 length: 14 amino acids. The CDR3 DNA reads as TGTGCCAGCAGTCCCCGACAGGACCACTACGAGCAGTACTTC. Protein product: CASSPRQDHYEQYF.

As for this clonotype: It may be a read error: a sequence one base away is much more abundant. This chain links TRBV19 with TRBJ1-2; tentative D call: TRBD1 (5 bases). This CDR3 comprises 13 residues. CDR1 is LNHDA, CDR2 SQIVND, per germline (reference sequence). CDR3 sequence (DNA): TGTGCCGGTAGGTACAGGACGGTCTCTGGGCTCACCTTC. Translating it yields CAGRYRTVSGLTF.

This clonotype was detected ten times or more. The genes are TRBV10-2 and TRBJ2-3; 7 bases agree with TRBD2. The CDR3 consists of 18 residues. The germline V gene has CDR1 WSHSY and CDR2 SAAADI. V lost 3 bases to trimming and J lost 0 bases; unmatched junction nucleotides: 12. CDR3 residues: CASSEIGGRGLSTDTQYF. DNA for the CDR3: TGCGCCAGCAGTGAAATTGGCGGGAGAGGTCTTAGCACAGATACGCAGTATTTT.

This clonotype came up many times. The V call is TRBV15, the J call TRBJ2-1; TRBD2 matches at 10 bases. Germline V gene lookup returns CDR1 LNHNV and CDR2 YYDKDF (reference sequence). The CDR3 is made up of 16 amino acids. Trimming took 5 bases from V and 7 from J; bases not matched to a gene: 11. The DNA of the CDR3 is TGTGCCACCAGCCCAAGATCCGGGACTAGCGCAAATGAGCAGTTCTTC. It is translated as CATSPRSGTSANEQFF.

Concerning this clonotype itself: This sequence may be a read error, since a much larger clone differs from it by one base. DNA for the CDR3: TGTGCCAGCAGTTTTCTTTTGCGAGGCTACGAGCAGTACTTC. This gives the protein CASSFLLRGYEQYF. The V and J genes are TRBV12-3 or TRBV12-4 and TRBJ2-7, with D hard to call. Trimming cost V 3 bases and J 3 bases, with 12 bases left between them. CDR3 length: 14 amino acids.

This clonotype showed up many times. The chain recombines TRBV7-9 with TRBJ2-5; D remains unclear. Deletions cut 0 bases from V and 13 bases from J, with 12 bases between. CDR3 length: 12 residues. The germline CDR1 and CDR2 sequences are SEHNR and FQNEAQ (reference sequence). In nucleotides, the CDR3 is TGTGCCAGCAGCTTAGCTTCCTCTTGGGCGTACTTC. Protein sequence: CASSLASSWAYF.

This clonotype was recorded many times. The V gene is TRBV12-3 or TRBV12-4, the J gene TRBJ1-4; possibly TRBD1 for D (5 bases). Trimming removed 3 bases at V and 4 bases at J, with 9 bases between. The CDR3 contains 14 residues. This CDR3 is CASSFGAGNEKLFF. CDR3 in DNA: TGTGCCAGCAGTTTTGGGGCCGGTAATGAAAAACTGTTTTTT.

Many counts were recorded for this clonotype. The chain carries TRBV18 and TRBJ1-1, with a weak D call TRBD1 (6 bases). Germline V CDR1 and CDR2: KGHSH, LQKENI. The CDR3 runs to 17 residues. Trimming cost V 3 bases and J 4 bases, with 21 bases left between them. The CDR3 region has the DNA TGTGCCAGCTCACCGGGATTCGGGGGCGCGACGGGCACTGAAGCTTTCTTT. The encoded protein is CASSPGFGGATGTEAFF.

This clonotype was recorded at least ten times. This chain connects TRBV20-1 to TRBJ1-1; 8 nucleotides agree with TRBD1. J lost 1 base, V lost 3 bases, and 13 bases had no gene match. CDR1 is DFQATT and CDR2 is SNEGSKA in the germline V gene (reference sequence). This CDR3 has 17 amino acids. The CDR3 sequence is CSASEIVTGGKNTEAFF. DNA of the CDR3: TGCAGTGCTAGTGAAATCGTAACAGGGGGAAAGAACACTGAAGCTTTCTTT.

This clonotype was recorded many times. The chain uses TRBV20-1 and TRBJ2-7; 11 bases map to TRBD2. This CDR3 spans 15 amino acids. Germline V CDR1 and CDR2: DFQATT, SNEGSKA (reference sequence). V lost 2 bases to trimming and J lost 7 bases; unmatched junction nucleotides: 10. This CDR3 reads CSARLAGGPPGEQYF. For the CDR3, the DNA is TGCAGTGCTAGACTAGCGGGAGGCCCCCCGGGGGAGCAGTACTTC.

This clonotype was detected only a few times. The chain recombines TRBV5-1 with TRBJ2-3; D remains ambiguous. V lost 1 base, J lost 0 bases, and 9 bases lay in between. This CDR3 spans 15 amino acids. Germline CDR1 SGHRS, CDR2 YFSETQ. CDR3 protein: CASSLWSASTDTQYF. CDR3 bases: TGCGCCAGCAGCTTGTGGAGCGCGAGCACAGATACGCAGTATTTT.

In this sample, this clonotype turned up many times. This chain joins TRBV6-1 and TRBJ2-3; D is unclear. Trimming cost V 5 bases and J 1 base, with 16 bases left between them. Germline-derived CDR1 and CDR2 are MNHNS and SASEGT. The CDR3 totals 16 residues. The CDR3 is CASSWQPEAGTDTQYF. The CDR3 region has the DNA TGTGCCAGCAGTTGGCAGCCCGAGGCCGGCACAGATACGCAGTATTTT.

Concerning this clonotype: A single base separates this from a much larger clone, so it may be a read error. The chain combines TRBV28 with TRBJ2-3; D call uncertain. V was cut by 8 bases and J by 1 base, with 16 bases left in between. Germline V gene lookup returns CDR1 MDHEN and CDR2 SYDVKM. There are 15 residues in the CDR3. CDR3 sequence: CASSFRSRGTDTQYF. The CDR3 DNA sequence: TGTGCCAGCTCCTTCAGGAGTAGAGGCACAGATACGCAGTATTTT.

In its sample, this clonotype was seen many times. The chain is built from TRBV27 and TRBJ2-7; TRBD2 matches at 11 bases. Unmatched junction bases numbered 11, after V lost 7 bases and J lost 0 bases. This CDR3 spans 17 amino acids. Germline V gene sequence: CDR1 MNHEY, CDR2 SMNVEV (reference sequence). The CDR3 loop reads CASMGLAGGISSYEQYF. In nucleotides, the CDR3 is TGTGCCAGCATGGGGTTAGCGGGGGGGATCAGCTCCTACGAGCAGTACTTC.

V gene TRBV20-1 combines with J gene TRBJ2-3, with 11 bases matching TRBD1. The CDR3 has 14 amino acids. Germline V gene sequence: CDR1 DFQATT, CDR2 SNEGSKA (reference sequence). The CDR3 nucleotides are TGCAGCGTTGTGTGGACAGGGGGCGAAGATACGCAGTATTTT. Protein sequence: CSVVWTGGEDTQYF.

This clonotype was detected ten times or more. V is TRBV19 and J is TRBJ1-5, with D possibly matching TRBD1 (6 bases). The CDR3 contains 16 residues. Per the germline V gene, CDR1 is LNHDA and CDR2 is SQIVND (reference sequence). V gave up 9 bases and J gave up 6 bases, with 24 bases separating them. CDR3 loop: CASERYQGHPTQPQHF. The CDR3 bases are TGTGCCAGCGAGAGATACCAGGGACATCCCACTCAGCCCCAGCATTTT.